Below are 11 T cell receptor beta chains sequenced from a single sample in a study of cytomegalovirus exposure and HLA in healthy donors (dated by TCRdb to the late 2010s). Library generation was performed with the immunoSEQ multiplex PCR assay. For the multiplex PCR, a mixture combining 60 forward primers for TCR Vbeta segments and 13 reverse primers for TCR Jbeta segments was used. What TCRdb holds here is the immuneACCESS table cut down to in-frame rearrangements. Part of the clones is not present; checked against another copy, under half of the missing clones reflect an unresolved V gene, and the others are unexplained. Present in this sample are roughly 230,000 clones, approximately 78% of which were seen just once. The ten largest account for 0.45% to 0.5% of the sample. Sequences were obtained from PBMCs. Receptors were obtained from a boy aged 5-17 years in good health and CMV-seronegative.

The V call is TRBV4-1, the J call TRBJ1-5; D is undetermined. V was clipped by 1 base and J by 1 base, with 8 bases between them. The germline gives CDR1 MGHRA, CDR2 YSYEKL. The CDR3 runs to 15 residues. CDR3 DNA sequence: TGCGCCAGCAGCCAAGGGATCAGGAGCAATCAGCCCCAGCATTTT. It specifies CASSQGIRSNQPQHF.

The J gene is TRBJ2-2, the V gene TRBV19, with D perhaps matching TRBD2 (6 bases). In germline, CDR1 is LNHDA, CDR2 SQIVND (reference sequence). The V and J ends lost 7 bases and 4 bases respectively, with 13 bases between them. The CDR3 consists of 14 residues. The CDR3: CASNAGRVTGELFF. The CDR3 region has the DNA TGTGCCAGTAATGCGGGGCGGGTCACCGGGGAGCTGTTTTTT.

This clone was observed a few times. The chain uses TRBV6-5 and TRBJ2-7; the D gene is possibly TRBD1 (5 bases). In germline, CDR1 is MNHEY, CDR2 SVGAGI. The CDR3 runs 12 residues. V lost 3 bases to trimming and J lost 5 bases, with 8 bases between them. The CDR3 loop is CASSYGADEQYF. CDR3 nucleotides: TGTGCCAGCAGTTATGGGGCCGACGAGCAGTACTTC.

This clone has just a few counts. J is TRBJ1-3 and V is TRBV25-1; D is possibly TRBD1 (5 bases). The CDR3 extends over 14 amino acids. Trimming cost V 6 bases and J 4 bases, with 13 bases left between them. Germline V lookup: CDR1 MGHDK, CDR2 SYGVNS. CDR3 protein: CASSAQGQGNTIYF. In DNA form, the CDR3 reads TGTGCCAGCAGCGCCCAGGGCCAGGGAAACACCATATATTTT.

This sequence joins TRBV7-2 and TRBJ2-7; 11 nucleotides match TRBD1. The trim removed 5 bases at V and 9 bases at J, leaving 15 bases unmatched. Germline CDR1 and CDR2: SGHTA and FQGNSA. The CDR3 sequence is 16 residues long. The CDR3 protein is CASSTRGGTGGRWQYF. In DNA form, the CDR3 reads TGTGCCAGCAGCACGCGGGGGGGGACAGGGGGTCGGTGGCAGTACTTC.

In its sample, this clone was seen a few times. The chain uses TRBV6-6 and TRBJ1-6; D remains ambiguous. The ends were cut back, 6 bases at V and 16 bases at J, with 10 bases in the middle. The CDR3 has 10 residues. Germline lookup yields CDR1 MNHNY and CDR2 SVGAGI (reference sequence). CDR3 residues: CASRSSGLHF. The CDR3 nucleotides are TGTGCCAGCAGGTCCTCGGGACTCCACTTT.

The chain is built from TRBV19 and TRBJ2-5; maybe TRBD2 (5 bases). V lost 5 bases to trimming and J lost 4 bases, with 14 bases between them. Germline CDR1 is LNHDA and CDR2 is SQIVND (reference sequence). The CDR3 sequence is 14 residues long. The CDR3 sequence is CASSDIEEGETQYF. The CDR3 bases are TGTGCCAGTAGTGATATAGAAGAGGGAGAGACCCAGTACTTC.

The chain joins TRBV19 to TRBJ1-2; 7 bases are shared with TRBD1. J lost 5 bases, V lost 4 bases, and 1 base had no gene match. CDR1 and CDR2 (germline): LNHDA, SQIVND (reference sequence). The CDR3 is 12 residues long. Written as DNA, the CDR3 is TGTGCCAGTAGTAAGACAGGGTATGGCTACACCTTC. This encodes CASSKTGYGYTF.

This clone has just one count. This chain connects TRBV29-1 to TRBJ2-7; 12 bases map to TRBD1. The CDR3 runs 15 residues. V shed 7 bases, J shed 1 base, and the junction held 8 bases outside the gene matches. The V gene's germline CDR1 is SQVTM and CDR2 ANQGSEA. The CDR3 bases are TGCAGCGCAACTCCGGGACAGGGGGCTTCCTACGAGCAGTACTTC. Encoded protein: CSATPGQGASYEQYF.

This chain links TRBV7-3 with TRBJ2-3; TRBD2 agrees at 9 bases. The CDR3 consists of 18 residues. V shed 1 base and J 0 bases; nucleotides not matched to a gene: 8. Germline V gives CDR1 SGHTA, CDR2 FQGTGA. CDR3 DNA: TGTGCCAGCAGCTTAATGCCGCGGGGGGGCCGTAGCACAGATACGCAGTATTTT. Translation gives CASSLMPRGGRSTDTQYF.

This clone was seen once. This sequence joins TRBV2 and TRBJ1-2; D gene unclear. The CDR3 is made up of 12 amino acids. Germline V gives CDR1 SNHLY, CDR2 FYNNEI. V dropped 6 bases and J dropped 5 bases, with 10 bases sitting between them. Written as DNA, the CDR3 is TGTGCCAGCAGCCGACACAGTTATGGCTACACCTTC. This codes for CASSRHSYGYTF.